This T cell receptor beta chain was recorded in a study of blood T cell repertoires in COVID-19. The authors' processing: Using reference gene primer amplification, nucleated cell counts were estimated. The repertoire was sequenced with immunoSEQ multiplex PCR; TCRdb's copy has only in-frame clones and lacks some. V, J and clone size reflect that table, while D and trimming were determined from the DNA. Seen here are about 160,000 clones, 70% to 90% observed once, and the top ten hold over 5%. CDR3 size: 15 residues. With 1 base removed from V and 3 bases from J, the gap between germline ends came to 11 bases. Germline lookup yields CDR1 SGHAT and CDR2 FQNNGV.

The V gene is TRBV11-2, the J gene TRBJ2-3, with D tentatively TRBD2 (5 bases). The sequence came from a woman in her forties or fifties with COVID-19, enrolled during active disease. Input material: peripheral blood. CDR3 amino acids: CASSLVVLATDTQYF. For the CDR3, the DNA is TGTGCCAGCAGCTTAGTGGTGCTAGCAACAGATACGCAGTATTTT.